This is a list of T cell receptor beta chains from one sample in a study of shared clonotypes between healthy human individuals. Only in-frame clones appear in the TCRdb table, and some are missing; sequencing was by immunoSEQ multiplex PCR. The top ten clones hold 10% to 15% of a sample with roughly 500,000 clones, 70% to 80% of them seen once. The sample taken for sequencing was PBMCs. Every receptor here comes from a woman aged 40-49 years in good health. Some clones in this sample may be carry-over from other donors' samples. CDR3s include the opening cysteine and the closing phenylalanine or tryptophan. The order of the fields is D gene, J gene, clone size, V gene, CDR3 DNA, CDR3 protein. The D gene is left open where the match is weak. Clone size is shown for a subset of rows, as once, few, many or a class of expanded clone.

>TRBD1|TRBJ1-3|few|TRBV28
TGTGCCAGCAGTTTCCCAGGGGGTGGAGCCCTGGGCGGAAACACCATATATTTT
CASSFPGGGALGGNTIYF
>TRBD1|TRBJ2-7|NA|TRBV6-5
TGTGCCAGCAGTGAGGACAGGGGGCGGTACGAGCAGTACTTC
CASSEDRGRYEQYF
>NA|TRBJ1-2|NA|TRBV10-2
TGCGCCAGCAGCGGTTGGGAGGAAGTAGGAGGCTACACCTTC
CASSGWEEVGGYTF
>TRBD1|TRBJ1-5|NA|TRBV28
TGTGCCAGCAGTTCCCACGGACAGGGGAGGAATCAGCCCCAGCATTTT
CASSSHGQGRNQPQHF
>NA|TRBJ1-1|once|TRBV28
TGTGCCAGCAGCTCACAGGGAGTTAACACTGAAGCTTTCTTT
CASSSQGVNTEAFF
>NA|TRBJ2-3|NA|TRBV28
TGTGCCAGCAGTTTTAACCGGGAGCGAATCACAGATACGCAGTATTTT
CASSFNRERITDTQYF
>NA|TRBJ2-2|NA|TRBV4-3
TGCGCCAGCAGCCATCCTGGCAGAGTCAACACCGGGGAGCTGTTTTTT
CASSHPGRVNTGELFF
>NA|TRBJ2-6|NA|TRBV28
TGTGCCAGCAGTTTAGCGACACACTCTGGGGCCAACGTCCTGACTTTC
CASSLATHSGANVLTF
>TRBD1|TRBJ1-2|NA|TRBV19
TGTGCCAGTAGTCAAACCCGGGACAGGGTCTATGGCTACACCTTC
CASSQTRDRVYGYTF
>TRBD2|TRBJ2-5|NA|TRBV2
TGTGCCAGCCCGATTGCGGGAGGGCCGGGGGAGACCCAGTACTTC
CASPIAGGPGETQYF